Presented here are 28 T cell receptor beta chains from one specimen sequenced in a study of CD8+ T cells in alopecia areata. Treatment of the sample: oral pan-JAK inhibitor, 5-10 mg twice daily. cDNA prepared by RNA extraction and subsequent reverse transcription served as the template for sequencing. Data came from immunoSEQ multiplex PCR; TCRdb stores just in-frame clones and leaves some out. In the table there are over 150,000 clones, 58% of which are singletons. The sample consisted of CD8+ T cells sorted from blood, taken at week 24, from a patient treated with tofacitinib. All receptors come from a human donor with alopecia areata.

This clone has just one count. The V and J genes are TRBV7-9 and TRBJ2-6, with 8 bases identical to TRBD1. The CDR3 extends over 19 amino acids. Looked up from germline, CDR1 is SEHNR and CDR2 is FQNEAQ (reference sequence). The V and J ends lost 10 bases and 0 bases, in that order; junction bases with no gene match: 17. The CDR3 sequence: CATPAFEQGETSGANVLTF. The CDR3 nucleotides read TGTGCCACCCCTGCGTTCGAACAGGGGGAAACCTCTGGGGCCAACGTCCTGACTTTC.

V usage is TRBV2 and J usage is TRBJ2-7; 16 positions match TRBD2. Germline CDR1 SNHLY, CDR2 FYNNEI. The CDR3 consists of 19 residues. J was trimmed by 0 bases and V by 10 bases; bases with no gene match: 15. CDR3 in amino acids: CAIHQPPGLAGGNSYEQYF. CDR3 bases: TGTGCCATCCACCAACCACCGGGACTAGCGGGGGGGAACTCCTACGAGCAGTACTTC.

A few counts support this clone. The V and J genes are TRBV6-5 and TRBJ2-7; TRBD2 might be the D (6 bases). The CDR3 covers 14 residues. V lost 2 bases and J 4 bases, leaving 12 bases between the germline ends. CDR1 and CDR2 from the germline V gene are MNHEY and SVGAGI. The CDR3 bases are TGTGCCAGCAGTTACGGGCGGGGTGGATACGAGCAGTACTTC. This gives the protein CASSYGRGGYEQYF.

This clone was detected only a few times. The V gene is TRBV5-1, the J gene TRBJ2-3; D gene unclear. V was trimmed by 4 bases and J by 1 base, leaving 10 bases between them. There are 14 residues in the CDR3. CDR1 and CDR2 (germline): SGHRS, YFSETQ. As DNA, the CDR3 is TGCGCCAGCAGCCTCGGACGGGGCACAGATACGCAGTATTTT. Protein sequence: CASSLGRGTDTQYF.

V and J are TRBV7-9 and TRBJ2-5; either TRBD1 or TRBD2 may fit D (5 bases each). This CDR3 is 12 amino acids long. The germline CDR1 and CDR2 sequences are SEHNR and FQNEAQ (reference sequence). The V gene lost 8 bases and the J gene lost 11 bases, with 18 bases spanning the gap. Written as DNA, the CDR3 is TGTGCCAGCGGGGTGGGGGTGCGAGAGCAGTACTTC. Encoded protein: CASGVGVREQYF. Full variable domain (outside the CDR3, taken from reference TRBV7-9 and TRBJ2-5): DTGVSQNPRHKITKRGQNVTFRCDPISEHNRLYWYRQTLGQGPEFLTYFQNEAQLEKSRLLSDRFSAERPKGSFSTLEIQRTEQGDSAMYLCASGVGVREQYFGPGTRLLVL.

This clone was counted between two and nine times. This chain joins TRBV29-1 and TRBJ2-5; a possible D gene is TRBD2 (6 bases). The CDR3 length is 15 residues. Germline-derived CDR1 and CDR2 are SQVTM and ANQGSEA. The V gene lost 2 bases and the J gene lost 0 bases, with 13 bases spanning the gap. The CDR3 reads CSVEKVAAYQETQYF. The CDR3, as DNA: TGCAGCGTTGAAAAGGTAGCGGCGTACCAAGAGACCCAGTACTTC.

This chain links TRBV7-2 with TRBJ2-4; D might be TRBD1 (7 bases). CDR1 is SGHTA and CDR2 is FQGNSA in the germline V gene. The CDR3 consists of 19 residues. V was cut by 3 bases and J by 1 base, with 22 bases left in between. CDR3 sequence: CASSFVSGGRGAAKNIQYF. For the CDR3, the DNA is TGTGCCAGCAGCTTCGTTTCAGGGGGGCGGGGAGCGGCCAAAAACATTCAGTACTTC.

DNA of the CDR3: TGCGCCAGCAGGCGGAGAGAGACCCAGTACTTC. Translating it yields CASRRRETQYF. The chain joins TRBV5-1 to TRBJ2-5; D call uncertain. CDR3 length: 11 residues. Trimming stripped 5 bases from V and 4 bases from J, with 6 bases between. Germline V gene lookup returns CDR1 SGHRS and CDR2 YFSETQ.

V and J are TRBV20-1 and TRBJ1-1, with D possibly TRBD1 on 5 matching bases. This CDR3 is built from 11 residues. Trimming shortened V by 7 bases and J by 7 bases, and 13 bases separated the two germline ends. The V gene's germline CDR1 is DFQATT and CDR2 SNEGSKA (reference sequence). CDR3 in DNA: TGCAGTGTTCCGTGGGGGAGTGAAGCTTTCTTT. It translates to CSVPWGSEAFF.

This chain connects TRBV7-6 to TRBJ2-1; D may be TRBD1 (6 bases). V lost 5 bases and J lost 2, with 22 bases in between. CDR1 is SGHVS, CDR2 FNYEAQ, per germline. The CDR3 spans 18 residues. The CDR3 sequence is CASSPYSPGTRTYNEQFF. The CDR3 DNA reads TGTGCCAGCAGCCCTTATTCCCCCGGGACACGAACCTACAATGAGCAGTTCTTC. The full variable domain, its missing parts supplied by reference TRBV7-6 and TRBJ2-1, is GAGVSQSPRYKVTKRGQDVALRCDPISGHVSLYWYRQALGQGPEFLTYFNYEAQQDKSGLPNDRFSAERPEGSISTLTIQRTEQRDSAMYRCASSPYSPGTRTYNEQFFGPGTRLTVL.

The V gene is TRBV30, the J gene TRBJ2-7, with a possible D match to TRBD2 (6 bases). Looked up from germline, CDR1 is GTSNPN and CDR2 is SVGIG (reference sequence). V was trimmed by 4 bases and J by 2 bases, leaving 18 bases between them. CDR3 length equals 15 residues. Written as DNA, the CDR3 is TGTGCCTGGACTCTCGGGACTGCTGGAACCTACGAGCAGTACTTC. Translated, it gives CAWTLGTAGTYEQYF.

V usage is TRBV29-1 and J usage is TRBJ2-7; D gene unclear. CDR3 length: 13 residues. V shed 2 bases and J shed 0 bases, with 8 bases lying between them. Germline CDR1 and CDR2: SQVTM and ANQGSEA. Here the CDR3 reads CSVESGNSYEQYF. The CDR3 coding sequence is TGCAGCGTTGAATCCGGTAACTCCTACGAGCAGTACTTC.

The gene calls are TRBV7-9 and TRBJ2-7; 12 bases are shared with TRBD2. CDR1 SEHNR and CDR2 FQNEAQ come from the germline V gene (reference sequence). This CDR3 region has 19 residues. V shed 2 bases, J shed 2 bases, and the junction held 13 bases outside the gene matches. DNA of the CDR3: TGTGCCAGCAGCTTAACACTAGCGGGGGGCCTGTCTATACCCTACGAGCAGTACTTC. The encoded protein is CASSLTLAGGLSIPYEQYF. Full variable domain (rest looked up from reference TRBV7-9 and TRBJ2-7): DTGVSQNPRHKITKRGQNVTFRCDPISEHNRLYWYRQTLGQGPEFLTYFQNEAQLEKSRLLSDRFSAERPKGSFSTLEIQRTEQGDSAMYLCASSLTLAGGLSIPYEQYFGPGTRLTVT.

This clone was seen only a few times. V gene TRBV27 combines with J gene TRBJ2-7, with 7 bases aligning to TRBD1. This CDR3 comprises 15 residues. The V gene's germline CDR1 is MNHEY and CDR2 SMNVEV (reference sequence). J was trimmed by 4 bases and V by 1 base; bases with no gene match: 7. CDR3 in DNA: TGTGCCAGCAGTTTATTCCGCAGCAGGGGGTACGAGCAGTACTTC. Its protein product is CASSLFRSRGYEQYF.

This chain joins TRBV25-1 and TRBJ1-2; no clear D. Trimming stripped 5 bases from V and 8 bases from J, with 15 bases between. Germline assignment: CDR1 MGHDK and CDR2 SYGVNS. The CDR3 is 13 residues long. The CDR3: CASSLSQLTGYTF. The DNA of the CDR3 is TGTGCCAGCAGTCTTTCTCAACTCACGGGCTACACCTTC.

This chain connects TRBV5-1 to TRBJ1-5; D uncertain. Trimming cost V 4 bases and J 7 bases, with 12 bases left between them. Germline-derived CDR1 and CDR2 are SGHRS and YFSETQ. CDR3 length: 13 amino acids. The CDR3 reads CASSPWTGQPQHF. As DNA, the CDR3 is TGCGCCAGCAGCCCCTGGACTGGACAGCCCCAGCATTTT.

V is TRBV30 and J is TRBJ2-2; possible D gene TRBD2, 5 bases. Per the germline V gene, CDR1 is GTSNPN and CDR2 is SVGIG (reference sequence). V lost 5 bases, J lost 6 bases, and 7 bases lay in between. This CDR3 is 11 amino acids long. DNA for the CDR3: TGTGCCTGGGAGGGCCCCGGGGAGCTGTTTTTT. Translation gives CAWEGPGELFF.

V is TRBV13 and J is TRBJ2-1, with D maybe TRBD2 (5 bases). V gave up 5 bases and J gave up 5 bases, with 13 bases separating them. Looked up from germline, CDR1 is PRHDT and CDR2 is FYEKMQ (reference sequence). CDR3 size: 14 residues. In DNA, the CDR3 is TGTGCCAGCAGCCAGAGTTCCGGGGACAATGAGCAGTTCTTC. It codes for CASSQSSGDNEQFF.

The genes are TRBV5-6 and TRBJ2-1; 7 bases align to TRBD2. After removal of 3 bases from V and 7 bases from J, the junction contained 7 bases not matched to a gene. This CDR3 has 14 amino acids. Germline values: CDR1 SGHDT, CDR2 YYEEEE. The CDR3 DNA sequence: TGTGCCAGCAGCTGGGGGGGACCCCTAAATGAGCAGTTCTTC. Translated, it gives CASSWGGPLNEQFF.

The chain is built from TRBV14 and TRBJ1-6; 7 bases line up with TRBD1. The CDR3 has 15 amino acids. Germline values: CDR1 SGHDN, CDR2 FVKESK. Unmatched junction bases numbered 6, after V lost 3 bases and J lost 7 bases. The CDR3 is CASSQYSGGNSPLHF. Written as DNA, the CDR3 is TGTGCCAGCAGCCAGTATTCAGGGGGGAATTCACCCCTCCACTTT.

A word on this clone: Other DNA sequences within the sample encode an identical CDR3. The genes are TRBV6-5 and TRBJ2-3, with unresolved D. Deletions cut 3 bases from V and 6 bases from J, with 4 bases between. This CDR3 is 11 amino acids long. The germline V gene has CDR1 MNHEY and CDR2 SVGAGI. The CDR3 nucleotides are TGTGCCAGCAGTTATTCCGATACGCAGTATTTT. Residues: CASSYSDTQYF.

The V call is TRBV7-9, the J call TRBJ2-5, with TRBD2 matching 9 bases. This CDR3 comprises 14 residues. Trimming at V came to 4 bases and at J to 2 bases, leaving 2 bases not matched to a gene. Germline values: CDR1 SEHNR, CDR2 FQNEAQ (reference sequence). The CDR3 DNA sequence: TGTGCCAGCAGCTCTAGCGGGGCTCAAGAGACCCAGTACTTC. Protein sequence: CASSSSGAQETQYF.

The V call is TRBV30, the J call TRBJ1-1, with unresolved D. V was cut by 5 bases and J by 6 bases, with 13 bases left in between. Germline CDR1 and CDR2: GTSNPN and SVGIG (reference sequence). The CDR3 extends over 12 amino acids. The chain's CDR3 is CAWVTVGAEAFF. DNA for the CDR3: TGTGCCTGGGTAACGGTCGGCGCTGAAGCTTTCTTT.

Of note for this clone: The same CDR3 arises from other DNA sequences in this sample as well. The rearrangement joins TRBV15 to TRBJ2-5; D tentatively reads TRBD1 or TRBD2 (7 bases each). CDR3 length equals 14 residues. CDR1 is LNHNV and CDR2 is YYDKDF in the germline V gene (reference sequence). Trimming shortened V by 2 bases and J by 5 bases, and 12 bases separated the two germline ends. Here the CDR3 reads CATSRPQGGETQYF. In DNA, the CDR3 is TGTGCCACCAGCAGACCCCAGGGGGGGGAGACCCAGTACTTC.

This clone was counted a few times. This chain's CDR3 is CASSLAGTAYGYTF. The DNA for the CDR3 is TGTGCCAGCAGCTTGGCCGGGACAGCCTATGGCTACACCTTC. The chain has TRBV13 and TRBJ1-2; 7 bases are a match to TRBD1. Trimming removed 3 bases from V and 4 bases from J; junction bases left unmatched: 5. There are 14 residues in the CDR3. Germline V CDR1 and CDR2: PRHDT, FYEKMQ (reference sequence).

V usage is TRBV2 and J usage is TRBJ1-5, with D unresolved. CDR3 length equals 12 residues. Germline loops: CDR1 SNHLY, CDR2 FYNNEI. V was cut by 3 bases and J by 5 bases, with 5 bases left in between. CDR3 bases: TGTGCCAGCAGTGATGCGGATCAGCCCCAGCATTTT. Protein product: CASSDADQPQHF.

This chain uses TRBV5-6 with TRBJ1-2; D is unclear. Trimming took 2 bases from V and 2 from J, leaving 7 bases between them. The CDR3 loop spans 13 amino acids. Germline CDR1 is SGHDT and CDR2 is YYEEEE. This CDR3 is CASSFGENYGYTF. The CDR3 DNA follows: TGTGCCAGCAGCTTCGGAGAGAACTATGGCTACACCTTC.

This chain connects TRBV5-1 to TRBJ1-2; possibly TRBD1 for D (6 bases). Germline-derived CDR1 and CDR2 are SGHRS and YFSETQ. This CDR3 has 17 amino acids. The ends were cut back, 2 bases at V and 2 bases at J, with 19 bases in the middle. CDR3 protein: CASSFSLRGSLNYGYTF. The CDR3 DNA is TGCGCCAGCAGCTTCTCGCTCAGGGGATCCCTCAACTATGGCTACACCTTC.